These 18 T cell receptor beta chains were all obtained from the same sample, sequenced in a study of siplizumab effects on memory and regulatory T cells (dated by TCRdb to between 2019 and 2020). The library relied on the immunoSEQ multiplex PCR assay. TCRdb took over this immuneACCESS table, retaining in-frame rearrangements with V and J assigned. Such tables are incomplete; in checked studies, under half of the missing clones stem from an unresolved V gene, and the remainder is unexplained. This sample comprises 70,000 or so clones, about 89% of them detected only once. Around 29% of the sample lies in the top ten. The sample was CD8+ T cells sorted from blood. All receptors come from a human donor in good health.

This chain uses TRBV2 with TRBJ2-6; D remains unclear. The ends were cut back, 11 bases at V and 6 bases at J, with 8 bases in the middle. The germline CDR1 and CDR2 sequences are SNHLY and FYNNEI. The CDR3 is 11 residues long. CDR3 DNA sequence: TGTGCCCTCGGTGCGGCCAACGTCCTGACTTTC. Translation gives CALGAANVLTF. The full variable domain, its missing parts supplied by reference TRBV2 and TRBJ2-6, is EPEVTQTPSHQVTQMGQEVILRCVPISNHLYFYWYRQILGQKVEFLVSFYNNEISEKSEIFDDQFSVERPDGSNFTLKIRSTKLEDSAMYFCALGAANVLTFGAGSRLTVL.

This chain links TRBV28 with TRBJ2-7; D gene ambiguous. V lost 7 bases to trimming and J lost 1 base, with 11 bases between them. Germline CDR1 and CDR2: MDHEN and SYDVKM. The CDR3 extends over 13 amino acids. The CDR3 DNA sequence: TGTGCCAGCACCGCCTCATGGTCCTACGAGCAGTACTTC. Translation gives CASTASWSYEQYF.

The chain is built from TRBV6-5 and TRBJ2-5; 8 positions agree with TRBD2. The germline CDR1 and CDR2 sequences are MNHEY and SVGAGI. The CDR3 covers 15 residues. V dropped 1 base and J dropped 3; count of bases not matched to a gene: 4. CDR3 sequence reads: CASSYFSGVKETQYF. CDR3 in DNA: TGTGCCAGCAGTTACTTTAGCGGGGTGAAAGAGACCCAGTACTTC.

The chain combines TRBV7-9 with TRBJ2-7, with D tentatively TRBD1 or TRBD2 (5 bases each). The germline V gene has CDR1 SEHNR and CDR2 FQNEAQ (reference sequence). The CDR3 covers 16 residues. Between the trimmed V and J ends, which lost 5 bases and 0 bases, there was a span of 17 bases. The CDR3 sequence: CASSPLPGRVSYEQYF. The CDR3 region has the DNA TGTGCCAGCAGCCCCCTACCGGGACGCGTCTCCTACGAGCAGTACTTC.

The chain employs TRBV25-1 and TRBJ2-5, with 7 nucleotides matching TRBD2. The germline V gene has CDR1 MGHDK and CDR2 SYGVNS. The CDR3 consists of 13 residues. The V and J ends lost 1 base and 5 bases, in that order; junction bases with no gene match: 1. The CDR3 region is CASSEFSGETQYF. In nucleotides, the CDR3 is TGTGCCAGCAGTGAATTTAGCGGGGAGACCCAGTACTTC. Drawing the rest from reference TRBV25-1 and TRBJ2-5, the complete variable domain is EADIYQTPRYLVIGTGKKITLECSQTMGHDKMYWYQQDPGMELHLIHYSYGVNSTEKGDLSSESTVSRIRTEHFPLTLESARPSHTSQYLCASSEFSGETQYFGPGTRLLVL.

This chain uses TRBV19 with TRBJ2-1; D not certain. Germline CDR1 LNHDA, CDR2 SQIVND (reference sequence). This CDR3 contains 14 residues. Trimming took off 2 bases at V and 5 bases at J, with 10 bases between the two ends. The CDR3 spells CASSISAANNEQFF. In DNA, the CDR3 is TGTGCCAGTAGTATATCTGCAGCCAACAATGAGCAGTTCTTC.

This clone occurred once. CDR3 DNA sequence: TGTGCCAGCAGTCGGGGGGCGCGTCCGGAGGAAAATGAGCAGTTCTTC. It codes for CASSRGARPEENEQFF. The chain has TRBV6-6 and TRBJ2-1; possible D gene TRBD2, 7 bases. The CDR3 spans 16 residues. Germline CDR1 and CDR2: MNHNY and SVGAGI (reference sequence). Trimming removed 5 bases from V and 7 bases from J, with 21 bases in between.

CDR3 DNA: TGTGCCAGCAGTTACTCGCAAGACGTGGAGCAGTACTTC. It translates to CASSYSQDVEQYF. The chain links TRBV6-5 to TRBJ2-7; no clear D gene. Trimming took off 0 bases at V and 7 bases at J, with 10 bases between the two ends. The CDR3 runs to 13 residues. CDR1 is MNHEY, CDR2 SVGAGI, per germline.

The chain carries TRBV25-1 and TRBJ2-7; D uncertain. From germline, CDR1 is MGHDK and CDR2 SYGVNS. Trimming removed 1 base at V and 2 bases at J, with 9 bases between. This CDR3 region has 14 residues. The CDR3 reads CASSELGSTYEQYF. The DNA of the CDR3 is TGTGCCAGCAGTGAATTAGGCAGTACCTACGAGCAGTACTTC.

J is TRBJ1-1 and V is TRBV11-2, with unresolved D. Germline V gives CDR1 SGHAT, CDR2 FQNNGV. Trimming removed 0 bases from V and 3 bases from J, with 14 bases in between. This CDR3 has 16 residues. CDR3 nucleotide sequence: TGTGCCAGCAGCTTAGAGGCAAGGGTTATGGACACTGAAGCTTTCTTT. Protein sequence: CASSLEARVMDTEAFF.

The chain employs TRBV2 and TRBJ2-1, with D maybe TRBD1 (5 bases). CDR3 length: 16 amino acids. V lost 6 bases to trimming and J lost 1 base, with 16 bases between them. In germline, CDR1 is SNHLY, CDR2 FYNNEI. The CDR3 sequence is CASRINRGFSYNEQFF. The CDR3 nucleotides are TGTGCCAGCAGAATCAATAGGGGATTTTCCTACAATGAGCAGTTCTTC.

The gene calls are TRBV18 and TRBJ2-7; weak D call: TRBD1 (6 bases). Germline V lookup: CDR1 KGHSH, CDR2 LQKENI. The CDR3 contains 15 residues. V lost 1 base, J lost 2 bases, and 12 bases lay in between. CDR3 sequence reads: CASSPLTGPPYEQYF. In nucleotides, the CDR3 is TGTGCCAGCTCACCACTGACAGGACCCCCCTACGAGCAGTACTTC. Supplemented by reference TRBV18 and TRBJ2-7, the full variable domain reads NAGVMQNPRHLVRRRGQEARLRCSPMKGHSHVYWYRQLPEEGLKFMVYLQKENIIDESGMPKERFSAEFPKEGPSILRIQQVVRGDSAAYFCASSPLTGPPYEQYFGPGTRLTVT.

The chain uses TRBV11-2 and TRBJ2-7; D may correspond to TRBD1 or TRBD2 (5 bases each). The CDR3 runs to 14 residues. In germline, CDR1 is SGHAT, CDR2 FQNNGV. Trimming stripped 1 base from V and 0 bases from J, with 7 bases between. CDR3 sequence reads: CASSLAGSSYEQYF. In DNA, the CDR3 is TGTGCCAGCAGCTTAGCAGGGAGCTCCTACGAGCAGTACTTC.

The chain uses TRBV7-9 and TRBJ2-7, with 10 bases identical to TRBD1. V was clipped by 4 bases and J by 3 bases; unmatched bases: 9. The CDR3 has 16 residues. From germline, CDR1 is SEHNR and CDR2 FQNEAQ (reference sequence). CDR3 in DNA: TGTGCCAGCAGCTCGCCGTCCGGGACAGGGGTCTACGAGCAGTACTTC. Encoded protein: CASSSPSGTGVYEQYF. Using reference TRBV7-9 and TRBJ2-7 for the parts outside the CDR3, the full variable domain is DTGVSQNPRHKITKRGQNVTFRCDPISEHNRLYWYRQTLGQGPEFLTYFQNEAQLEKSRLLSDRFSAERPKGSFSTLEIQRTEQGDSAMYLCASSSPSGTGVYEQYFGPGTRLTVT.

The CDR3 nucleotides are TGTGCCAGCGACCAAAGTGCGGGGAATGAGCAGTTCTTC. Its protein product is CASDQSAGNEQFF. The chain recombines TRBV6-6 with TRBJ2-1; maybe TRBD2 (6 bases). The CDR3 totals 13 residues. Germline-derived CDR1 and CDR2 are MNHNY and SVGAGI (reference sequence). V was clipped by 8 bases and J by 7 bases, with 15 bases between them.

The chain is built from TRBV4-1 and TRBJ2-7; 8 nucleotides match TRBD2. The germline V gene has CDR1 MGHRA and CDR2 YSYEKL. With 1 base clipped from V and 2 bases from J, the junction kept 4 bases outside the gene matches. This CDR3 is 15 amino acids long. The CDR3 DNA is TGCGCCAGCAGCCAAGTAACTAGCGGAACCTACGAGCAGTACTTC. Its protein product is CASSQVTSGTYEQYF.

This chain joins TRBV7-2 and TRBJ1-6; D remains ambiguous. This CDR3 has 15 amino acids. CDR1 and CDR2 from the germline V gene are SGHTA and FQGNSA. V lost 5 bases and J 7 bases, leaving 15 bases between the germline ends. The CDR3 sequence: CASSRYLGVNSPLHF. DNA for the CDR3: TGTGCCAGCAGCCGATACCTGGGTGTGAATTCACCCCTCCACTTT.

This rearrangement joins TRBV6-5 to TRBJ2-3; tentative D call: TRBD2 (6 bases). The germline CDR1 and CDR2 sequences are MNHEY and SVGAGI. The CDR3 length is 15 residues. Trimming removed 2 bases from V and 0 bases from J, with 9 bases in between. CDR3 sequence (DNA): TGTGCCAGCAGTTACGGCGGGGAGAGCACAGATACGCAGTATTTT. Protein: CASSYGGESTDTQYF.